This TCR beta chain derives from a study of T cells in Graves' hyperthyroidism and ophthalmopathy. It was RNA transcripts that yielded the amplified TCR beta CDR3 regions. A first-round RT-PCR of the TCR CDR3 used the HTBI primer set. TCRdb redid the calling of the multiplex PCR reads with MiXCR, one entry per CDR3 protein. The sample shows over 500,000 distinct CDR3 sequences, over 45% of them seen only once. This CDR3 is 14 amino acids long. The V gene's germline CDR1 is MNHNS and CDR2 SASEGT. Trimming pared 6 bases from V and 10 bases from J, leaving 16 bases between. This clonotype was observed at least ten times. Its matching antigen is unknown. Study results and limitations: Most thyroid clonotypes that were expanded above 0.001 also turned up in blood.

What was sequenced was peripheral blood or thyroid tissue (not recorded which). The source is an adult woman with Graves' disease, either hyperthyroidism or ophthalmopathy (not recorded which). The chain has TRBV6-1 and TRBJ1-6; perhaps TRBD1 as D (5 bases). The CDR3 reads CASSLAGTESPLHF. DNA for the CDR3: TGTGCCAGCAGCTTAGCCGGGACCGAATCACCCCTCCACTTT.